This record looks at one T cell receptor beta chain sequence and its context. The method was immunoSEQ multiplex PCR; TCRdb's version includes in-frame clones alone and lacks a portion of them. The sample has about 430,000 clones, 70% to 90% seen once. These data come from a study of blood T cell repertoires in COVID-19. The sequencing sample was made of PBMCs or T cells enriched from blood (not recorded which). The TCR was taken from a woman aged 18 to 35 who had been exposed to COVID-19.

The CDR3 DNA is TGTGCCAGCAGCTTAGTAGAGGTTTCCTACAATGAGCAGTTCTTC. Translating gives CASSLVEVSYNEQFF. The gene calls are TRBV7-8 and TRBJ2-1; D is ambiguous. V was clipped by 1 base and J by 1 base, with 8 bases between them. This CDR3 comprises 15 residues. From germline, CDR1 is SGHVS and CDR2 FQNEAQ. Filled out from reference TRBV7-8 and TRBJ2-1, the complete variable domain reads GAGVSQSPRYKVAKRGQDVALRCDPISGHVSLFWYQQALGQGPEFLTYFQNEAQLDKSGLPSDRFFAERPEGSVSTLKIQRTQQEDSAVYLCASSLVEVSYNEQFFGPGTRLTVL.